This record concerns one T cell receptor beta chain sequence. V trimming: 3 bases; J trimming: 0 bases; junction bases outside the gene matches: 8. Germline CDR1 and CDR2: KGHSH and LQKENI. The CDR3 spans 16 residues. The assay was immunoSEQ multiplex PCR, and TCRdb's table has in-frame clones only and misses some. The sample holds around 50,000 clones, approximately 90% seen once. The sample comes from a study of blood T cell repertoires in COVID-19. As for the study in general: Some COVID-19 samples were acute and others convalescent; all came from the United States, Italy and Spain.

The chain employs TRBV18 and TRBJ2-7, with TRBD2 matching 7 bases. Material for sequencing was peripheral blood. The sequence was collected from a man aged 45-65 years with active COVID-19. This chain's CDR3 is CASSPSGGRSSYEQYF. The CDR3 DNA reads TGTGCCAGCTCACCCTCCGGCGGGAGAAGCTCCTACGAGCAGTACTTC.